This record covers a single T cell receptor (beta chain). Its antigen remains unidentified. The source of the sample is a study of T-cell memory formation after mild COVID-19. The study's findings and limits: Balance between CD4 and CD8 was seen in clones contracting day 15 to 85, and a CD4+ lean was seen in later expanders. CD4+ contracting clones were found mainly in CM and EM, and CD8+ ones in EMRA. Pre-infection memory carried some responding clones, suggesting that cross-reactive memory joined.

From the 5' RACE reads, TCRdb called clonotypes with MiXCR, one entry per CDR3 protein. Seen here are 170,000 or so distinct CDR3 sequences, 20% to 25% observed once, and the top ten hold around 23%. Sequencing was done on a sample of PBMCs or a T cell subset sorted from them (not recorded which). The source is an adult woman who had mild COVID-19 (a few samples of this study predate the infection). Cell type and time point are not known.

CDR3 nucleotide sequence: TGTGCCACCAGCAGGCAGCGGGACTCCTACGAGCAGTACTTC. Protein product: CATSRQRDSYEQYF. The V call is TRBV15, the J call TRBJ2-7, with 7 bases identical to TRBD2. CDR1 is LNHNV and CDR2 is YYDKDF in the germline V gene (reference sequence). This CDR3 region has 14 residues. With V trimmed by 3 bases and J by 0 bases, 2 bases remained unmatched.